The entry below gives a single T cell receptor beta chain sequence along with its context. Method: immunoSEQ multiplex PCR; TCRdb's copy keeps in-frame clones and lacks some. The table lists roughly 280,000 clones, 86% of them singletons. This entry comes from a study of blood T cell repertoires in COVID-19. Turning to the study itself: COVID-19 samples, acute and convalescent, were from the United States, Italy and Spain.

CDR3 size: 15 residues. The germline V gene encodes CDR1 MDHEN and CDR2 SYDVKM. Trimming cost V 1 base and J 5 bases, with 12 bases left between them. The receptor was isolated from a man aged 18 to 30 with active or convalescent COVID-19. The rearrangement joins TRBV28 to TRBJ1-5; no definite D call. Sequenced: peripheral blood. The CDR3 DNA sequence: TGTGCCAGCAGTTTATTGATGGGCATGGATCAGCCCCAGCATTTT. Amino acid sequence: CASSLLMGMDQPQHF. Full variable domain (outside the CDR3, taken from reference TRBV28 and TRBJ1-5): DVKVTQSSRYLVKRTGEKVFLECVQDMDHENMFWYRQDPGLGLRLIYFSYDVKMKEKGDIPEGYSVSREKKERFSLILESASTNQTSMYLCASSLLMGMDQPQHFGDGTRLSIL.